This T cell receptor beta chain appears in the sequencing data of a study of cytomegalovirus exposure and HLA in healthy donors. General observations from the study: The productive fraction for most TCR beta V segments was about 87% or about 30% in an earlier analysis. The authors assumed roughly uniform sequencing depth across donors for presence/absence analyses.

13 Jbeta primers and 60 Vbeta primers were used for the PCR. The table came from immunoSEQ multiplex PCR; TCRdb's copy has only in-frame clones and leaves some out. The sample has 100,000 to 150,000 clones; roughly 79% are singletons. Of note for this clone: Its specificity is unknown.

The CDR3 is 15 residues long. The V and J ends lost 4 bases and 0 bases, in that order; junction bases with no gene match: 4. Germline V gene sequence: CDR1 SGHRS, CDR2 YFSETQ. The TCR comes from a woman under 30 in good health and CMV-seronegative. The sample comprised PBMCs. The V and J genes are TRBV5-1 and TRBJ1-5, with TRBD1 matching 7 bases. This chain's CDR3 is CASSLGQASNQPQHF. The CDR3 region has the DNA TGCGCCAGCAGCCTAGGACAGGCTAGCAATCAGCCCCAGCATTTT.